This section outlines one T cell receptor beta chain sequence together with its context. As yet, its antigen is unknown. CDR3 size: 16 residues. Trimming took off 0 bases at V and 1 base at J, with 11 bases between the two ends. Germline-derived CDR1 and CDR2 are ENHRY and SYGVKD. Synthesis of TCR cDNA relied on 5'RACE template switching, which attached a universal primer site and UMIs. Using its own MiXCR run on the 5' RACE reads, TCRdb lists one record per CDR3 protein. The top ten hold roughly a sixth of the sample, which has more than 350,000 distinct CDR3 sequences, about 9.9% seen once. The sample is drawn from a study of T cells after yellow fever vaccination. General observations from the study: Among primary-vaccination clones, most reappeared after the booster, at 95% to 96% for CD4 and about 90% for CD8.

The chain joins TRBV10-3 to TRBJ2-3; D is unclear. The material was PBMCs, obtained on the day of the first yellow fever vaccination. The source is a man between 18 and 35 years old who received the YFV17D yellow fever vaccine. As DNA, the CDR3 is TGTGCCATCAGTGAGTCGAAGAGTGGCCGCACAGATACGCAGTATTTT. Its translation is CAISESKSGRTDTQYF.